These 11 T cell receptor beta chains share one sample of origin, sequenced in a study of cytomegalovirus exposure and HLA in healthy donors. The PCR employed 60 Vbeta primers together with 13 Jbeta primers. Profiling relied on immunoSEQ multiplex PCR, and the TCRdb table lists in-frame clones only, not all of them. The sample consists of more than 100,000 clones, around three quarters of them appearing once. The specimen sequenced was PBMCs. The source is a man in his forties in good health and CMV-seronegative.

The table lists this clone with a few counts. This chain uses TRBV6-5 with TRBJ1-5; D may be TRBD1 (6 bases). The V end was cut by 8 bases, the J end by 0 bases, with 8 bases between. In germline, CDR1 is MNHEY, CDR2 SVGAGI. The CDR3 runs to 13 residues. CDR3: CASGTNSNQPQHF. Written as DNA, the CDR3 is TGTGCCAGCGGGACAAATAGCAATCAGCCCCAGCATTTT.

The rearrangement joins TRBV28 to TRBJ1-3; 10 bases are shared with TRBD1. The ends lost 1 base at V and 4 bases at J; junction bases unmatched: 7. The CDR3 is 17 residues long. Germline lookup yields CDR1 MDHEN and CDR2 SYDVKM. CDR3 region: CASSLFRGQGTGNTIYF. CDR3 DNA: TGTGCCAGCAGTTTATTCCGGGGACAGGGGACCGGAAACACCATATATTTT.

CDR3 sequence (DNA): TGTGCCAGCAGTCCGGGCGGGGAAATCATGAACACTGAAGCTTTCTTT. Its protein is CASSPGGEIMNTEAFF. The V gene is TRBV28, the J gene TRBJ1-1; D not resolved. Germline CDR1 is MDHEN and CDR2 is SYDVKM. Deletions cut 5 bases from V and 0 bases from J, with 16 bases between. CDR3 length: 16 amino acids.

A remark on this clone: This sample also contains other DNA sequences that code for the same CDR3. The rearrangement uses TRBV5-1 and TRBJ2-1; the D is unclear. Germline CDR1 SGHRS, CDR2 YFSETQ. The CDR3 totals 15 residues. Between the trimmed V and J ends, which lost 2 bases and 0 bases, there was a span of 9 bases. The CDR3 loop is CASSLAGSSYNEQFF. In DNA, the CDR3 is TGCGCCAGCAGCTTAGCTGGTAGCTCCTACAATGAGCAGTTCTTC.

CDR3 sequence: CASSQTASQPYEQYF. The CDR3 DNA is TGCGCCAGCAGCCAGACGGCTAGCCAGCCCTACGAGCAGTACTTC. V gene TRBV4-1 combines with J gene TRBJ2-7; possible D gene TRBD2, 5 bases. Trimming took off 3 bases at V and 2 bases at J, with 14 bases between the two ends. CDR3 length equals 15 residues. The germline V gene encodes CDR1 MGHRA and CDR2 YSYEKL.

V usage is TRBV5-1 and J usage is TRBJ2-3, with TRBD1 matching over 9 bases. The V segment lost 4 bases and the J segment 6 bases; nucleotides outside the gene matches: 12. Germline V lookup: CDR1 SGHRS, CDR2 YFSETQ. The CDR3 length is 16 residues. Here the CDR3 reads CASSQQQGARPDTQYF. The CDR3 DNA sequence: TGCGCCAGCAGCCAACAACAGGGGGCGCGGCCTGATACGCAGTATTTT.

The chain couples TRBV2 to TRBJ2-2; TRBD1 agrees at 7 bases. The CDR3 loop spans 15 amino acids. Germline-derived CDR1 and CDR2 are SNHLY and FYNNEI. J was trimmed by 3 bases and V by 4 bases; bases with no gene match: 5. DNA for the CDR3: TGTGCCAGCAGTGGACAGGGCAGGGACACCGGGGAGCTGTTTTTT. As protein: CASSGQGRDTGELFF.

The sample holds one count of this clone. V and J are TRBV6-5 and TRBJ2-7, with 9 bases lining up with TRBD2. This CDR3 is 15 amino acids long. The J segment lost 3 bases and the V segment lost 4 bases, leaving 7 bases of the junction unmatched. In germline, CDR1 is MNHEY, CDR2 SVGAGI. The CDR3, as DNA: TGTGCCAGCAGTTTAAGCGGGGGGCCGATCTACGAGCAGTACTTC. Translation gives CASSLSGGPIYEQYF.

The chain couples TRBV7-9 to TRBJ2-1; 8 nucleotides match TRBD2. V lost 3 bases, J lost 5 bases, and 9 bases stayed unmatched. Germline-derived CDR1 and CDR2 are SEHNR and FQNEAQ (reference sequence). The CDR3 covers 16 residues. As DNA, the CDR3 is TGTGCCAGCAGCTTTGGGTTAGCGGGGCGGAACAATGAGCAGTTCTTC. This gives the protein CASSFGLAGRNNEQFF.

The V and J genes are TRBV5-1 and TRBJ2-7; the match to TRBD1 covers 8 bases. V dropped 4 bases and J dropped 4; count of bases not matched to a gene: 7. Germline CDR1 is SGHRS and CDR2 is YFSETQ. This CDR3 spans 14 amino acids. The CDR3 DNA is TGCGCCAGCAGCCCTTGGGGACAGGTTTACGAGCAGTACTTC. The encoded protein is CASSPWGQVYEQYF.

This clone was observed a few times. J is TRBJ2-5 and V is TRBV28, with D maybe TRBD1 (5 bases). The V end was cut by 6 bases, the J end by 3 bases, with 11 bases between. This CDR3 is 13 amino acids long. CDR1 and CDR2 (germline): MDHEN, SYDVKM. CDR3 residues: CASRSRVEETQYF. The CDR3 nucleotides read TGTGCCAGCAGATCCAGGGTGGAAGAGACCCAGTACTTC.